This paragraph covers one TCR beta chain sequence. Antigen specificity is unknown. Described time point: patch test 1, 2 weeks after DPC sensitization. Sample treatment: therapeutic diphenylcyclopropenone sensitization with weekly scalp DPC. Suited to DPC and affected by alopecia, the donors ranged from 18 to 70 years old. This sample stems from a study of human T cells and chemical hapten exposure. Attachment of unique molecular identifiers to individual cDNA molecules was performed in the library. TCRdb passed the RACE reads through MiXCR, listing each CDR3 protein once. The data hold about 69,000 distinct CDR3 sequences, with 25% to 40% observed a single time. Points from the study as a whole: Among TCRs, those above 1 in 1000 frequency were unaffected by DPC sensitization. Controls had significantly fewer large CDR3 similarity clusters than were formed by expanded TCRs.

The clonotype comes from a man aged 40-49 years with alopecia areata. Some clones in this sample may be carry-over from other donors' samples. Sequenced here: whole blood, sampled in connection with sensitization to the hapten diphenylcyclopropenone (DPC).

In DNA, the CDR3 is TGCGCCAGCAGCTTGGGTGATAAGGGAAAGGATGAGCAGTTCTTC. It is translated as CASSLGDKGKDEQFF. The chain links TRBV5-1 to TRBJ2-1; unclear D gene. Germline CDR1 SGHRS, CDR2 YFSETQ. V dropped 0 bases and J dropped 8 bases, with 15 bases sitting between them. The CDR3 spans 15 residues.